This record concerns one T cell receptor beta chain sequence. The antigen is not known. Other DNA sequences within the sample encode an identical CDR3. These data are taken from a study of shared clonotypes between healthy human individuals. Whole-study results and caveats: Exclusively blood specimens were collected; tissue repertoires likely differ.

Assay: immunoSEQ multiplex PCR; the TCRdb copy retains only in-frame clones and omits some. This sample has about 710,000 clones; over 55% occur once, and the top ten carry under 2%. Germline V gene sequence: CDR1 SGHTA, CDR2 FQGNSA. V lost 5 bases and J lost 3, with 15 bases in between. The CDR3 has 15 residues. This TCR was recovered from a woman younger than 45 in good health. The sequencing input was memory CD4+ T cells sorted from blood. Specified subset: CD45RA-negative fraction. This rearrangement joins TRBV7-2 to TRBJ2-3; no clear D. In DNA, the CDR3 is TGTGCCAGCAGCCCCAAGGTGGGGTCGACAGATACGCAGTATTTT. Protein: CASSPKVGSTDTQYF.